This entry lists 13 T cell receptor beta chains sequenced from one sample in a study of cytomegalovirus exposure and HLA in healthy donors. The PCR contained 60 Vbeta and 13 Jbeta primers. TCRdb's copy holds only in-frame clones and misses some; the assay was immunoSEQ multiplex PCR. The sample gives 70,000 to 95,000 clones, around 75% of which show up once; approximately 14% is in the top ten. The sample comprised PBMCs. The receptors stem from a woman in her forties in good health and CMV-seropositive.

V and J are TRBV7-8 and TRBJ2-1; TRBD1 matches at 8 bases. J lost 6 bases, V lost 7 bases, and 11 bases had no gene match. Germline CDR1 SGHVS, CDR2 FQNEAQ. The CDR3 runs 15 residues. CDR3 protein: CASTRDRLRRNEQFF. The CDR3 DNA reads as TGTGCCAGCACACGGGACAGGTTACGTCGCAATGAGCAGTTCTTC.

V usage is TRBV2 and J usage is TRBJ2-3; possibly TRBD1 for D (5 bases). Trimming removed 8 bases from V and 1 base from J, with 10 bases in between. The V gene's germline CDR1 is SNHLY and CDR2 FYNNEI. This CDR3 region has 13 residues. The CDR3 here is CASGRTRTDTQYF. DNA of the CDR3: TGTGCCAGCGGGCGGACACGCACAGATACGCAGTATTTT.

The chain is built from TRBV23-1 and TRBJ2-1; 11 nucleotides match TRBD2. TRBV23-1 is labeled an ORF, and its function is uncertain. The CDR3 covers 18 residues. Trimming at V came to 6 bases and at J to 5 bases, leaving 15 bases not matched to a gene. The CDR3 bases are TGCGCCAGCAGCCACAGGGGGAGCGGGACTAGCGGAGACAATGAGCAGTTCTTC. Protein: CASSHRGSGTSGDNEQFF.

V and J are TRBV19 and TRBJ1-1; 7 nucleotides line up with TRBD1. Germline CDR1 is LNHDA and CDR2 is SQIVND (reference sequence). Trimming cost V 5 bases and J 1 base; bases outside gene matches: 4. The CDR3 contains 14 residues. In DNA, the CDR3 is TGTGCCAGTAGTTCCAGGGGGAGGAACACTGAAGCTTTCTTT. Translating gives CASSSRGRNTEAFF.

The rearrangement joins TRBV18 to TRBJ1-2; D ambiguous. CDR1 is KGHSH, CDR2 LQKENI, per germline. CDR3 length: 11 amino acids. V was pared by 4 bases and J by 3 bases, with 3 bases between. The CDR3 sequence: CASSLDYGYTF. CDR3 nucleotide sequence: TGTGCCAGCTCACTCGACTATGGCTACACCTTC.

The rearrangement joins TRBV19 to TRBJ1-4; D is possibly TRBD1 (5 bases). Germline V CDR1 and CDR2: LNHDA, SQIVND (reference sequence). V gave up 6 bases and J gave up 6 bases, with 17 bases separating them. The length of the CDR3 is 15 residues. This CDR3 reads CASSPVGPWDEKLFF. The CDR3 region has the DNA TGTGCCAGTAGCCCAGTGGGGCCATGGGATGAAAAACTGTTTTTT. The complete variable domain, with remaining parts taken from reference TRBV19 and TRBJ1-4, reads DGGITQSPKYLFRKEGQNVTLSCEQNLNHDAMYWYRQDPGQGLRLIYYSQIVNDFQKGDIAEGYSVSREKKESFPLTVTSAQKNPTAFYLCASSPVGPWDEKLFFGSGTQLSVL.

CDR3 nucleotide sequence: TGCGCCAGCAGATCAGACAGTTACGAGCAGTACTTC. The encoded protein is CASRSDSYEQYF. The rearrangement links TRBV5-1 to TRBJ2-7; D may be TRBD1 (5 bases). There are 12 residues in the CDR3. The germline V gene has CDR1 SGHRS and CDR2 YFSETQ. Trimming removed 5 bases from V and 4 bases from J, with 10 bases in between.

This chain uses TRBV28 with TRBJ1-3; D remains unclear. Deletions cut 6 bases from V and 4 bases from J, with 7 bases between. CDR1 is MDHEN and CDR2 is SYDVKM in the germline V gene. The CDR3 sequence is 12 residues long. CDR3 amino acids: CASRQQGNTIYF. The CDR3, as DNA: TGTGCCAGCAGGCAACAGGGAAACACCATATATTTT.

J is TRBJ2-7 and V is TRBV15, with a weak D call TRBD2 (5 bases). V was cut by 3 bases and J by 5 bases, with 17 bases left in between. Germline V lookup: CDR1 LNHNV, CDR2 YYDKDF (reference sequence). The length of the CDR3 is 15 residues. In DNA form, the CDR3 reads TGTGCCACCAGCAGGACAATCGGAGGTGGCGACGAGCAGTACTTC. This codes for CATSRTIGGGDEQYF.

This chain joins TRBV19 and TRBJ1-1; 7 bases line up with TRBD1. Per germline, CDR1 LNHDA and CDR2 SQIVND (reference sequence). The CDR3 totals 14 residues. Trimming took 1 base from V and 10 from J; bases not matched to a gene: 9. The CDR3 nucleotides are TGTGCCAGTAGTATAGCAGGGGGAGGCTCAGTAGCTTTCTTT. This translates into CASSIAGGGSVAFF.

The CDR3 DNA sequence: TGCGCCAGCGATAACAGGGGGCAGGACGGCTACACCTTC. Protein: CASDNRGQDGYTF. The chain links TRBV23-1 to TRBJ1-2; 9 bases are a match to TRBD1. TRBV23-1 counts as an open reading frame of uncertain function. V was clipped by 8 bases and J by 8 bases; unmatched bases: 9. The CDR3 runs 13 residues.

This sequence joins TRBV28 and TRBJ2-5, with 10 bases lining up with TRBD1. The CDR3 loop spans 14 amino acids. The junction had 5 bases not matched to a gene; V was cut back by 5 bases and J by 5 bases. Germline lookup yields CDR1 MDHEN and CDR2 SYDVKM. The CDR3, as DNA: TGTGCCAGCAGTGGGACAGGGGCGGTCGAGACCCAGTACTTC. Amino acids: CASSGTGAVETQYF.

The J gene is TRBJ1-5, the V gene TRBV19; D is undetermined. Germline CDR1 LNHDA, CDR2 SQIVND (reference sequence). V shed 4 bases and J shed 4 bases, with 14 bases lying between them. The CDR3 sequence is 15 residues long. The CDR3 sequence: CASSTGGSGNQPQHF. Here the CDR3 DNA reads TGTGCCAGTAGTACCGGCGGCAGCGGGAATCAGCCCCAGCATTTT.